Detailed here is one TCR beta chain. Looked up from germline, CDR1 is MDHEN and CDR2 is SYDVKM. The CDR3 covers 15 residues. V was clipped by 6 bases and J by 1 base; unmatched bases: 7. 13 Jbeta primers and 60 Vbeta primers were used for the PCR. TCRdb keeps only in-frame clones here, not all; method: immunoSEQ multiplex PCR. The sample yields some 140,000 clones, over 70% seen once. The sample originates from a study of cytomegalovirus exposure and HLA in healthy donors. The chain combines TRBV28 with TRBJ1-1, with 8 bases matching TRBD1. Specimen: PBMCs. The clonotype originates from a man in his thirties or forties in good health and CMV-seronegative. The CDR3 region has the DNA TGTGCCAGCAGAGGTCCCGGGACAGGGAACACTGAAGCTTTCTTT. It codes for CASRGPGTGNTEAFF.